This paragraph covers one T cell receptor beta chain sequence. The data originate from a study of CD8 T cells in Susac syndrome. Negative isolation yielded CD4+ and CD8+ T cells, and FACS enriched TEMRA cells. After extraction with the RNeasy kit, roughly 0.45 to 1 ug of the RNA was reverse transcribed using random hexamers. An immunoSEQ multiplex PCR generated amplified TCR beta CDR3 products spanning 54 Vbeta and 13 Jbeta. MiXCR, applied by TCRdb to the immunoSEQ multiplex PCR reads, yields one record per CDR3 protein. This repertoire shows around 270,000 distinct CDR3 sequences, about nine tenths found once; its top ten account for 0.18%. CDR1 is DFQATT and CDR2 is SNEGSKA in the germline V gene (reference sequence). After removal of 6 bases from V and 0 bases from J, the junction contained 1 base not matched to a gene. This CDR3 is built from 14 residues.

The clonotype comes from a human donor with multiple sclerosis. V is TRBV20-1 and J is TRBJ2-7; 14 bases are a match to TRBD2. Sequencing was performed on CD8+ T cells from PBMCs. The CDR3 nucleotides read TGCAGTGCCGGGACTAGCGGGAGCTCCTACGAGCAGTACTTC. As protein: CSAGTSGSSYEQYF.